These T cell receptor beta chains were read from a single sample in a study of blood T cell repertoires in COVID-19. Clones were read by immunoSEQ multiplex PCR, and TCRdb kept only the in-frame ones, dropping some. Here the sample spans about 40,000 clones, around 90% being singletons. Source material: peripheral blood. These receptors all come from a woman at least 80 years old with active COVID-19. Each CDR3 is given without its conserved first and last residue. A D gene is named only where the DNA matches it firmly.

>TRBV18|TRBD1
ASLTGTGNFGGELF
>TRBV28|.
ATSGEGSGNQPQH
>TRBV4-3|.
ASSHGNFRGGDGYT
>TRBV5-1|TRBD2
ASSLPSGGGDEQF
>TRBV3-1/TRBV3-2|.
ASSQTGGLDTQY
>TRBV7-9|TRBD1
ASSSLTTGGITDTQY
>TRBV19|TRBD2
ASSMGGTDTQY
>TRBV29-1|TRBD1
SVAPDRKKETQY
>TRBV11-2|.
ASSSGLLSGNTIY
>TRBV29-1|.
SVARTGSYNEQF
>TRBV6-6|TRBD1
ASSYPGQGKDTQY
>TRBV5-1|TRBD1
ASSHGQGGNEQF
>TRBV14|.
ASSQSKGKVAFEKLF
>TRBV5-1|.
ASREALNTEAF
>TRBV6-2/TRBV6-3|.
ASSPYRRVEQY
>TRBV7-2|.
ASSYVREQF
>TRBV23-1|TRBD1
ASSQGQNSPLH
>TRBV28|.
ATEGRERAGELF
>TRBV10-1|.
ASSVGDTITDTQY
>TRBV30|.
AWSTGTFTEKLF
>TRBV25-1|TRBD2
ANKRGQNTGELF
>TRBV14|.
ASSHGFNVIQETQY
>TRBV7-2|.
AGSLIGQGFRYNSPLH
>TRBV6-6|TRBD2
ASRTSLTDTQY
>TRBV14|TRBD1
ASSRQGMYQPQH
>TRBV24-1|TRBD2
ATSDPTSGRENEQF
>TRBV12-3/TRBV12-4|TRBD1
ASSWGQGRGYT
>TRBV6-2/TRBV6-3|.
ASSYSVGAPLPQH
>TRBV2|TRBD2
ASSVAGGRADTQY
>TRBV2|TRBD2
ASSFALAGSSSYEQY
>TRBV7-2|.
ASSLVVGANTEAF
>TRBV19|.
ASSTPGTNEKLF
>TRBV5-5|.
ASSLALLGGQQETQY
>TRBV6-5|TRBD2
ASEGPSGGSEQF
>TRBV15|.
ATSRPRGGDTEAF
>TRBV2|TRBD1
ASKGQGPGAQY
>TRBV5-1|.
ASSLAGAGGFADEKLF
>TRBV4-3|.
ASSQDRVAAQY